The TCR beta chain described here comes from a study of blood T cell repertoires in COVID-19. The V gene lost 5 bases and the J gene lost 3 bases, with 17 bases spanning the gap. Germline values: CDR1 MDHEN, CDR2 SYDVKM. The CDR3 is 16 amino acids. Sequencing was performed with immunoSEQ multiplex PCR; in TCRdb, only in-frame clones are kept and a portion is missing. The table has 140,000 to 150,000 clones, 87% seen once; the top ten hold around 11%. The cohort comprised adults aged about 18 to 100 years residing in approximately 25 US areas. The chain has TRBV28 and TRBJ1-5; TRBD1 might be the D (5 bases). The sequenced sample consisted of PBMCs or T cells enriched from blood (not recorded which). This receptor was taken from a man aged 55-75 years who had recovered from COVID-19. This chain's CDR3 is CASSLPTATFNQPQHF. The CDR3 DNA reads as TGTGCCAGCAGTCTACCGACAGCTACCTTCAATCAGCCCCAGCATTTT.